This T cell receptor beta chain came from a study of blood T cell repertoires in COVID-19. Study information: PBMCs, B-cell-depleted T cells, or T cells were the source of the cDNA or gDNA that made up the material.

Per the original data handling: By means of reference gene primer amplification, nucleated cell counts were estimated. Clones were sequenced by immunoSEQ multiplex PCR, and TCRdb holds only the in-frame ones, with some missing. The D gene and trimming were derived from the DNA, and the V and J assignments and clone size from that table. This sample has just over 350,000 clones, with 87% found just once. This CDR3 comprises 13 residues. The V end lost 3 bases, the J end lost 4 bases, and 9 bases lay between the germline ends. Participants had their cohort set by participant-reported clinical history. Recovered status applied to Cohort 3 donors who had two consecutive negative PCRs. It also applied to those with clearance or with symptom resolution.

The rearrangement joins TRBV12-3 or TRBV12-4 to TRBJ1-2; D call uncertain. Input material: PBMCs or T cells enriched from blood (not recorded which). This receptor was obtained from a woman aged 30 to 39 who had recovered from COVID-19. The CDR3 is CASSFAHGYGYTF. The CDR3 region has the DNA TGTGCCAGCAGTTTCGCCCACGGCTATGGCTACACCTTC.